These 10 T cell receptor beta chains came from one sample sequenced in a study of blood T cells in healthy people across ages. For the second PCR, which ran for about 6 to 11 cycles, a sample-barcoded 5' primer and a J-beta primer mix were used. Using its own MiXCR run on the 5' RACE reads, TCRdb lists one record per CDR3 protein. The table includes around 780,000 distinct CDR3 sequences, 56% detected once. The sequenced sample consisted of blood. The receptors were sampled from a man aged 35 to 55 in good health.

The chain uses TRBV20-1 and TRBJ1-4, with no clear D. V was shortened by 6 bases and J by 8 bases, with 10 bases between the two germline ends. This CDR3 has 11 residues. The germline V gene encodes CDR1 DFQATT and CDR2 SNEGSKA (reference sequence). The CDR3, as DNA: TGCAGTGCACCATTGGGGGAAAAACTGTTTTTT. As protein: CSAPLGEKLFF.

The CDR3 is CSARNIVAARNEKLFF. The CDR3 region has the DNA TGCAGTGCCCGAAACATCGTGGCAGCGCGGAATGAAAAACTGTTTTTT. This chain joins TRBV20-1 and TRBJ1-4; unclear D gene. Trimming left V 6 bases short and J 5 bases short, with 22 bases between. Germline-derived CDR1 and CDR2 are DFQATT and SNEGSKA (reference sequence). The CDR3 runs to 16 residues.

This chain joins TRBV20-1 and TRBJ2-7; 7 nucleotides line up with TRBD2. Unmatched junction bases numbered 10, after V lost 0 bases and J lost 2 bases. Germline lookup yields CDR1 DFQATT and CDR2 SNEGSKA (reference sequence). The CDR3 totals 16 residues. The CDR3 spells CSARDPGGSSAYEQYF. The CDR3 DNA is TGCAGTGCTAGAGATCCGGGCGGGAGTTCCGCCTACGAGCAGTACTTC.

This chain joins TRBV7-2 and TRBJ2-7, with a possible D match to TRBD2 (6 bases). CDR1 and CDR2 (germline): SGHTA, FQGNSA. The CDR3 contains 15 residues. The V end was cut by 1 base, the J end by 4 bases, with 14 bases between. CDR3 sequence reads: CASSLGVFGGYEQYF. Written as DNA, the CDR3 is TGTGCCAGCAGCTTAGGGGTTTTTGGGGGGTACGAGCAGTACTTC.

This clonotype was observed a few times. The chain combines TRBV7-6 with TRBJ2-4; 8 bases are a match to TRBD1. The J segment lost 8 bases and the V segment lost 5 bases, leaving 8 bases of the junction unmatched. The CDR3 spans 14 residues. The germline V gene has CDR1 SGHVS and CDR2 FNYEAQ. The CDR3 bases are TGTGCCAGCAGCCCGGACAGGGTTGGGGACATTCAGTACTTC. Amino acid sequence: CASSPDRVGDIQYF.

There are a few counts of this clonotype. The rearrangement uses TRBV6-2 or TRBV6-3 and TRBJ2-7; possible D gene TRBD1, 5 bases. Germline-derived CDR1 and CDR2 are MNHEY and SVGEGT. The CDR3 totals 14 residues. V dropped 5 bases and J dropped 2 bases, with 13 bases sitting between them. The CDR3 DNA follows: TGTGCCAGCAGTCACCCGGCAGGGACCTACGAGCAGTACTTC. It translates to CASSHPAGTYEQYF.

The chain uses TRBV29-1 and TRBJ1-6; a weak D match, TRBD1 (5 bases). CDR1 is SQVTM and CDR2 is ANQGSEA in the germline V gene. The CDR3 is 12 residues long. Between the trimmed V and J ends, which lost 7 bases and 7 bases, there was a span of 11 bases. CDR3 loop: CSAQEGNSPLHF. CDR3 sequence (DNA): TGCAGCGCACAGGAAGGGAATTCACCCCTCCACTTT.

CDR3 protein: CASSLFGMNTEAFF. The CDR3, as DNA: TGTGCCAGCAGTTTATTCGGCATGAACACTGAAGCTTTCTTT. The J gene is TRBJ1-1, the V gene TRBV27; D gene ambiguous. Deletions cut 1 base from V and 0 bases from J, with 6 bases between. The CDR3 extends over 14 amino acids. CDR1 is MNHEY and CDR2 is SMNVEV in the germline V gene (reference sequence).

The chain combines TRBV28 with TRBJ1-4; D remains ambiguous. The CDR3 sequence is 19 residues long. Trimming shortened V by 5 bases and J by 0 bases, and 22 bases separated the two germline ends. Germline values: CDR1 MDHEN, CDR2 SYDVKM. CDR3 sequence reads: CASSLVPETNSATNEKLFF. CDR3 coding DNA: TGTGCCAGCAGTCTCGTTCCGGAGACAAATAGTGCAACTAATGAAAAACTGTTTTTT.

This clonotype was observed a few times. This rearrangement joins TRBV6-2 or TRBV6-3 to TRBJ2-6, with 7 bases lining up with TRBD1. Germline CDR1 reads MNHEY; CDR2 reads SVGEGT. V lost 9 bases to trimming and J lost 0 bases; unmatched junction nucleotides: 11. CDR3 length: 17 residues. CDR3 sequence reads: CASLRDRVLSGANVLTF. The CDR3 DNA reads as TGTGCCAGTCTCCGGGACAGAGTACTCTCTGGGGCCAACGTCCTGACTTTC.